Sequencing of this T cell receptor beta chain was carried out in a study of cytomegalovirus exposure and HLA in healthy donors. It was with 60 Vbeta and 13 Jbeta primers that the PCR ran. The repertoire was sequenced with immunoSEQ multiplex PCR; TCRdb's copy has only in-frame clones and lacks some. The profile shows 130,000 or so clones, around 72% of them singletons. This clone was seen only once. Its specificity is unknown. Deletions cut 4 bases from V and 2 bases from J, with 15 bases between. CDR3 length: 15 amino acids. Germline CDR1 reads SGHDN; CDR2 reads FVKESK. Study-level results: A later analysis found TCR association rates differed by HLA locus, highest for DRB1 and lowest for HLA-C. A later analysis linked a missense DCLRE1C variant to TCR beta V- and J-gene trimming.

The genes are TRBV14 and TRBJ2-7, with a tentative D call TRBD2 (6 bases). Material for sequencing was PBMCs. This sequence originates from a man aged 45 to 65 in good health and CMV-seropositive. The CDR3 spells CASSPSGTGAYEQYF. The CDR3 region has the DNA TGTGCCAGCAGCCCATCCGGGACTGGGGCCTACGAGCAGTACTTC.